These 17 T cell receptor beta chains share one sample of origin, sequenced in a study of prognosis after radiotherapy for stage I lung cancer. TCR beta CDR3 amplification from genomic DNA was performed by two-round multiplex PCR. Primers (each specific to one TRBV or TRBJ gene) were used in first-round PCR. TCRdb reprocessed the multiplex PCR reads with MiXCR, giving one entry per CDR3 protein. The sample holds some 15,000 distinct CDR3 sequences, around 29% seen once. Here the sequenced sample was PBMCs, taken before or after stereotactic body radiation therapy (not recorded which). These receptor sequences come from a donor at least 50 years old with non-small cell lung cancer.

This clonotype was seen ten or more times. The chain uses TRBV6-1 and TRBJ2-2; TRBD1 agrees at 7 bases. CDR1 is MNHNS, CDR2 SASEGT, per germline. Trimming at V came to 7 bases and at J to 6 bases, leaving 8 bases not matched to a gene. There are 14 residues in the CDR3. This CDR3 reads CASKLNTGAGELFF. In DNA, the CDR3 is TGTGCCAGCAAACTGAACACAGGGGCCGGGGAGCTGTTTTTT.

This clonotype has at least ten counts. The chain employs TRBV30 and TRBJ1-3; D is possibly TRBD1 (6 bases). Per germline, CDR1 GTSNPN and CDR2 SVGIG (reference sequence). V lost 0 bases and J lost 1, with 7 bases in between. The CDR3 is made up of 14 amino acids. CDR3 protein: CAWSVGTSGNTIYF. In DNA form, the CDR3 reads TGTGCCTGGAGTGTGGGGACATCTGGAAACACCATATATTTT.

The sample holds many counts of this clonotype. The genes are TRBV3-1 and TRBJ2-3, with unresolved D. The CDR3 is made up of 15 amino acids. V was pared by 4 bases and J by 2 bases, with 13 bases between. Looked up from germline, CDR1 is LGHDT and CDR2 is YNNKEL (reference sequence). The CDR3 nucleotides are TGTGCCAGCAGCCGTCTCCGCCGAGCCACAGATACGCAGTATTTT. This gives the protein CASSRLRRATDTQYF.

This chain uses TRBV13 with TRBJ2-2, with 8 bases identical to TRBD2. Looked up from germline, CDR1 is PRHDT and CDR2 is FYEKMQ (reference sequence). The V and J ends lost 5 bases and 7 bases, in that order; junction bases with no gene match: 9. CDR3 length: 15 amino acids. The DNA of the CDR3 is TGTGCCAGCAGCCCTCCGGGGGGGGAGGGCGGGGAGCTGTTTTTT. Residues: CASSPPGGEGGELFF.

As for this clonotype: At one of its ends the junction is not consistent with the germline gene, which may arise from a read error. The J gene is TRBJ1-3, the V gene TRBV28; TRBD1 is a possible D gene (6 bases). The CDR3 totals 15 residues. Germline V lookup: CDR1 MDHEN, CDR2 SYDVKM. The CDR3 DNA reads TGTACCAGCAGTCACGCGACAGGTAGCGTGGACACCATATATTTT. Its translation: CTSSHATGSVDTIYF. Full variable domain (outside the CDR3, taken from reference TRBV28 and TRBJ1-3): DVKVTQSSRYLVKRTGEKVFLECVQDMDHENMFWYRQDPGLGLRLIYFSYDVKMKEKGDIPEGYSVSREKKERFSLILESASTNQTSMYLCTSSHATGSVDTIYFGEGSWLTVV.

This clonotype occurred many times. The rearrangement joins TRBV11-3 to TRBJ2-3, with D perhaps matching TRBD1 (6 bases). CDR3 length equals 13 residues. CDR1 and CDR2 from the germline V gene are SGHNT and YENEEA. V lost 4 bases to trimming and J lost 5 bases, with 10 bases between them. CDR3 in amino acids: CASSSGQKDTQYF. The DNA of the CDR3 is TGTGCCAGCAGCTCTGGACAGAAAGATACGCAGTATTTT.

This clonotype counts as medium-sized. The chain recombines TRBV4-3 with TRBJ1-6; D gene ambiguous. The CDR3 extends over 13 amino acids. The germline gives CDR1 LGHNA, CDR2 YSLEER. The V and J ends lost 0 bases and 13 bases respectively, with 10 bases between them. CDR3 bases: TGCGCCAGCAGCCAAGATATTAGTTTTCCCCTCCACTTT. Translating gives CASSQDISFPLHF.

Many counts were recorded for this clonotype. This rearrangement joins TRBV2 to TRBJ2-5; D is uncertain. This CDR3 contains 14 residues. Germline values: CDR1 SNHLY, CDR2 FYNNEI. Deletions cut 7 bases from V and 4 bases from J, with 16 bases between. CDR3 sequence reads: CASTRLGNGETQYF. The CDR3 DNA follows: TGTGCCAGCACACGCCTCGGTAATGGAGAGACCCAGTACTTC.

There are a few counts of this clonotype. Just one base apart from a much larger clone, this may be a read error. V usage is TRBV7-2 and J usage is TRBJ2-7, with D unresolved. The CDR3 consists of 13 residues. Germline values: CDR1 SGHTA, CDR2 FQGNSA. This chain's CDR3 is CASSLGVAYEQHF. The CDR3 DNA is TGTGCCAGCAGCTTAGGGGTGGCCTACGAGCAGCACTTC.

In DNA form, the CDR3 reads TGTGCCACCAGCAGTGCAGTCGGGAGGCGGCCTGAGCAGTTCTTC. It encodes CATSSAVGRRPEQFF. The gene calls are TRBV15 and TRBJ2-1, with 7 bases identical to TRBD2. V lost 3 bases and J lost 9; bases outside the gene matches: 11. Germline assignment: CDR1 LNHNV and CDR2 YYDKDF (reference sequence). The CDR3 sequence is 15 residues long. The variable domain in full, completed from reference TRBV15 and TRBJ2-1, reads DAMVIQNPRYQVTQFGKPVTLSCSQTLNHNVMYWYQQKSSQAPKLLFHYYDKDFNNEADTPDNFQSRRPNTSFCFLDIRSPGLGDTAMYLCATSSAVGRRPEQFFGPGTRLTVL.

At least ten counts were recorded for this clonotype. The chain uses TRBV7-8 and TRBJ1-4, with D maybe TRBD1 (5 bases). The CDR3 runs to 17 residues. From germline, CDR1 is SGHVS and CDR2 FQNEAQ. Deletions cut 1 base from V and 8 bases from J, with 20 bases between. The CDR3 spells CASSLVPWGGVGEKLFF. Here the CDR3 DNA reads TGTGCCAGCAGCTTAGTCCCCTGGGGGGGGGTGGGAGAAAAACTGTTTTTT.

This clonotype was recorded at least ten times. J is TRBJ2-3 and V is TRBV5-1; D not certain. This CDR3 has 14 residues. Germline values: CDR1 SGHRS, CDR2 YFSETQ. V was cut by 4 bases and J by 2 bases, with 11 bases left in between. The CDR3 nucleotides are TGCGCCAGCAGCCCGCTAGGTCCCACAGATACGCAGTATTTT. This encodes CASSPLGPTDTQYF.

As to this clonotype: A read error may account for a junction end that differs from germline. The chain recombines TRBV6-5 with TRBJ2-2; 11 nucleotides align to TRBD2. The CDR3 has 17 amino acids. Germline loops: CDR1 MNHEY, CDR2 SVGAGI. CDR3 region: CAISYVTSGKATGELFF. For the CDR3, the DNA is TGTGCCATCAGTTACGTGACTAGCGGGAAAGCGACCGGGGAGCTGTTTTTT.

This clonotype has ten or more counts. V usage is TRBV11-3 and J usage is TRBJ2-7, with D tentatively TRBD1 (6 bases). The CDR3 totals 16 residues. The V end was cut by 0 bases, the J end by 2 bases, with 14 bases between. The germline CDR1 and CDR2 sequences are SGHNT and YENEEA. CDR3 loop: CASSLEQTGGTYEQYF. Here the CDR3 DNA reads TGTGCCAGCAGCTTAGAGCAGACAGGCGGCACCTACGAGCAGTACTTC.

In its sample, this clonotype was seen many times. The V and J genes are TRBV6-4 and TRBJ1-1; D not resolved. With 11 bases removed from V and 7 bases from J, the gap between germline ends came to 23 bases. Germline V gene data show CDR1 as MRHNA and CDR2 as SNTAGT. This CDR3 spans 14 amino acids. This CDR3 is CASSPATNRGEAFF. The CDR3 bases are TGTGCCTCCTCCCCCGCAACAAACCGGGGTGAAGCTTTCTTT.

Comment on this clonotype: A much larger clonotype is one base distant, so this may be a read error. V and J are TRBV5-4 and TRBJ2-2; D call uncertain. CDR1 SGHNT and CDR2 YYREEE come from the germline V gene (reference sequence). V lost 4 bases, J lost 3 bases, and 7 bases lay in between. This CDR3 is 13 amino acids long. CDR3 protein: CASSIGHTGELFF. Written as DNA, the CDR3 is TGTGCCAGCAGCATAGGACACACCGGGGAGCTGTTTTTT.

This clonotype was seen at least ten times. The genes are TRBV5-1 and TRBJ2-5; TRBD2 matches at 9 bases. CDR1 SGHRS and CDR2 YFSETQ come from the germline V gene. V lost 4 bases and J lost 5; bases outside the gene matches: 18. The CDR3 is 18 amino acids. CDR3 in amino acids: CASSPAAGGGVAGETQYF. The CDR3 nucleotides read TGCGCCAGCAGCCCCGCAGCGGGAGGTGGTGTAGCAGGGGAGACCCAGTACTTC.